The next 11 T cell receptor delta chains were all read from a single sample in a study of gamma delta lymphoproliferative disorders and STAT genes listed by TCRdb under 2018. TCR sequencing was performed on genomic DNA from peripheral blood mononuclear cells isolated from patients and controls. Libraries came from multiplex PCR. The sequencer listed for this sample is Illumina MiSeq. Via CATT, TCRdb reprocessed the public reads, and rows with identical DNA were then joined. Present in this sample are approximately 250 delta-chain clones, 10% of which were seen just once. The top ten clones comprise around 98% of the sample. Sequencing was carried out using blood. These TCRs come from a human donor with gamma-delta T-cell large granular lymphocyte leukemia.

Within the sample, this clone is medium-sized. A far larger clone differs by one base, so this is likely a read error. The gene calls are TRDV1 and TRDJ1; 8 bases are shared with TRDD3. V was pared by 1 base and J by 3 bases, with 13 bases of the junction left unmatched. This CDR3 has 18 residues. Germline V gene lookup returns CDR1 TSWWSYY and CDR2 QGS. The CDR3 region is CALGERRGDMFGADKLIF. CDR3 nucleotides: TGTGCTCTTGGGGAACGGAGGGGGGATATGTTTGGTGCCGATAAACTCATCTTT.

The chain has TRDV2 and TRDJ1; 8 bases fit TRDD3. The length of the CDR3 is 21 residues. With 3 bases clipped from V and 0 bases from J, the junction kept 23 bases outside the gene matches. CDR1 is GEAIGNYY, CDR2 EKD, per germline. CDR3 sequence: CACDSILGALRRSPNTDKLIF. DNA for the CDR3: TGTGCCTGTGACTCAATACTGGGGGCCCTCCGGCGATCCCCGAACACCGATAAACTCATCTTT.

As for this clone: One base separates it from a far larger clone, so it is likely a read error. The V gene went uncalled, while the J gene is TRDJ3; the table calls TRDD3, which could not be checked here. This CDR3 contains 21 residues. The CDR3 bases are TGTGCTCTTGGGGAATTTGGCGGCTACCTCACCCCCCCCTGGGACACCCGACAGATGTTTTTC. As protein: CALGEFGGYLTPPWDTRQMFF.

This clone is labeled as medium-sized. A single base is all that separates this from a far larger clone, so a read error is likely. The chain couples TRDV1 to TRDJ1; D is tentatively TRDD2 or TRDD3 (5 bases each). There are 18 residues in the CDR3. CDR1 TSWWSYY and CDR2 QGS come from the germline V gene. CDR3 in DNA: TGTGCTCTTGGGGAACTGGTAGGGGGGCCCTTCAACACCAATAAACTCATCTTT. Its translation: CALGELVGGPFNTNKLIF.

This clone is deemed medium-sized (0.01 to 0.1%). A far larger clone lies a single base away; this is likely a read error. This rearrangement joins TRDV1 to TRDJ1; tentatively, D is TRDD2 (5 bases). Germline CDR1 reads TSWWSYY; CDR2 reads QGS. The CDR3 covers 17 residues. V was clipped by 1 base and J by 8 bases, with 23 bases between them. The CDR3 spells CALGEPPPSLRESKLIF. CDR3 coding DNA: TGTGCTCTTGGGGAACCCCCTCCTAGTCTGAGGGAGTCGAAACTCATCTTT.

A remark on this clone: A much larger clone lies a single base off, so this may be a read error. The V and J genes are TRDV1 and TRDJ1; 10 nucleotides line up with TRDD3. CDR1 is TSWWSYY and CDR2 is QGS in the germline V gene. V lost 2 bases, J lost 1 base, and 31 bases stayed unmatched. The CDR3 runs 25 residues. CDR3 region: CALGEGRRWSHPLPGDTFFTDKLIF. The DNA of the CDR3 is TGTGCTCTTGGGGAAGGAAGGAGGTGGTCCCACCCTCTACCGGGGGATACGTTTTTCACCGATAAACTCATCTTT.

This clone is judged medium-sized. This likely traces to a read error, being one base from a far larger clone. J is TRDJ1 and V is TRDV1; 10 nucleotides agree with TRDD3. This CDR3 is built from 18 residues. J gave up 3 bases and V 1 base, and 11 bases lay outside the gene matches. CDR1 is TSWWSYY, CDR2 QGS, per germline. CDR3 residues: CALGERRGDTFSADKLIF. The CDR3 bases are TGTGCTCTTGGGGAACGGAGGGGGGATACGTTTAGTGCCGATAAACTCATCTTT.

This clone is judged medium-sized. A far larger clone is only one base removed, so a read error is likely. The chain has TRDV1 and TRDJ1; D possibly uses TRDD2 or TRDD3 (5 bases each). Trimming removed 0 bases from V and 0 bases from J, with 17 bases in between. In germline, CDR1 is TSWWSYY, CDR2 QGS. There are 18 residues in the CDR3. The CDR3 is CALGELVRGPFNTDKLIF. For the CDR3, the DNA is TGTGCTCTTGGGGAACTGGTAAGGGGGCCCTTCAACACCGATAAACTCATCTTT.

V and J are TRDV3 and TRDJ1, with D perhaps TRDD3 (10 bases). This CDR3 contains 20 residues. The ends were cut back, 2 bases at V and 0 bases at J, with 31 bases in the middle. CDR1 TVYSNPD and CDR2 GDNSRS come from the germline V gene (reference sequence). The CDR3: CAFPFLRPLTGGSYTDKLIF. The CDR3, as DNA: TGTGCCTTTCCCTTCCTACGGCCTCTTACTGGGGGATCCTACACCGATAAACTCATCTTT. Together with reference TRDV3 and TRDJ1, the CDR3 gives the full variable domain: CDKVTQSSPDQTVASGSEVVLLCTYDTVYSNPDLFWYRIRPDYSFQFVFYGDNSRSEGADFTQGRFSVKHILTQKAFHLVISPVRTEDSATYYCAFPFLRPLTGGSYTDKLIFGKGTRVTVEP.

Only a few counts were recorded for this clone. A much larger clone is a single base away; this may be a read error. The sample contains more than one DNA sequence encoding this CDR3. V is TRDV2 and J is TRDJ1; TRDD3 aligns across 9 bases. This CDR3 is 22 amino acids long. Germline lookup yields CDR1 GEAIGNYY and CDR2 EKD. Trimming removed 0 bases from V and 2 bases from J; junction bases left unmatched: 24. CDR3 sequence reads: CACDTVDGKALRTGGKTDKLIF. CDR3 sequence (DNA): TGTGCCTGTGACACCGTCGACGGAAAGGCTCTACGGACTGGGGGAAAAACCGATAAACTCATCTTT.

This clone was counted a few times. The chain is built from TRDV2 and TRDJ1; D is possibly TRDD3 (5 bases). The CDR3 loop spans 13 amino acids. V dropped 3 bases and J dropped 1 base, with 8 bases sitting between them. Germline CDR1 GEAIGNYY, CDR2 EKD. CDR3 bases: TGTGCCTGTGACGGGATTGTCACCGATAAACTCATCTTT. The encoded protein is CACDGIVTDKLIF.